The TCR beta chain under discussion was sequenced for a study of T-cell memory formation after mild COVID-19. A word on this clonotype: Its antigen is currently unknown.

Study conclusions and caveats: Cross-reactive memory appears to have joined, as suggested by some responding clones showing up in pre-infection memory. CD4+ clones that contracted lay mainly in CM and EM; CD8+ ones lay in EMRA. Contracting clones from day 15 to 85 showed balanced CD4/CD8; later expanders favored CD4+.

Each CDR3 protein gets one entry after TCRdb re-called the 5' RACE reads with MiXCR. Found here are fewer than 650,000 distinct CDR3 sequences, 15% to 20% of them singletons; the top ten hold roughly 8.2%. Germline V lookup: CDR1 SQVTM, CDR2 ANQGSEA. The ends lost 3 bases at V and 3 bases at J; junction bases unmatched: 3. There are 13 residues in the CDR3. This receptor was obtained from an adult woman who had mild COVID-19 (a few samples of this study predate the infection). Cell type and time point are not known. Sequenced material: PBMCs or a T cell subset sorted from them (not recorded which). The chain combines TRBV29-1 with TRBJ2-3, with 7 bases lining up with TRBD2. The CDR3 DNA sequence: TGCAGCGTTGAGGGAGGGAAGACAGATACGCAGTATTTT. Its protein is CSVEGGKTDTQYF.